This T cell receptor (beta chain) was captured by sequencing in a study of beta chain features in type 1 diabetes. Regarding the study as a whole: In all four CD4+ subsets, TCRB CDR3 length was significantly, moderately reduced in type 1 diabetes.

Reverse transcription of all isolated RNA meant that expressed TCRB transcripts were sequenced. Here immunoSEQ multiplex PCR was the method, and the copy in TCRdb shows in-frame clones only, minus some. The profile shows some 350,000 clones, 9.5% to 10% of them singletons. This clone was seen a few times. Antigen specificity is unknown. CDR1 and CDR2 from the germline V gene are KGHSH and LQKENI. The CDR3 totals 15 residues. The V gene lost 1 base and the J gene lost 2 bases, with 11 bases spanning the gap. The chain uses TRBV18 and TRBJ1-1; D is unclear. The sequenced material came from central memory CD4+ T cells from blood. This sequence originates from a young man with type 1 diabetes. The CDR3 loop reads CASSPLSQDNTEAFF. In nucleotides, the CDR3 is TGTGCCAGCTCACCACTCTCACAAGATAACACTGAAGCTTTCTTT. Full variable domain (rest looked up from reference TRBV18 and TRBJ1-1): NAGVMQNPRHLVRRRGQEARLRCSPMKGHSHVYWYRQLPEEGLKFMVYLQKENIIDESGMPKERFSAEFPKEGPSILRIQQVVRGDSAAYFCASSPLSQDNTEAFFGQGTRLTVV.